Below are 4 T cell receptor beta chains sequenced from a single sample in a study of CD8+CD57+ T cells in acquired aplastic anemia. The authors sequenced patients whose flow cytometry had shown CD8+CD57+ cell expansion. Genomic DNA, serving as template, underwent TCR beta VDJ and CDR3 profiling. TCRdb independently ran MiXCR on the reads; one entry per CDR3 protein. The data hold more than 150,000 distinct CDR3 sequences, with roughly 50% observed a single time. Sequencing was performed on sorted CD4+, CD8+, or CD8+CD57+ T cells (not recorded which) from PBMCs. Receptors originate from a human donor with aplastic anemia.

The CDR3 region is CAWNGANTEAFF. The CDR3 DNA is TGTGCCTGGAACGGGGCGAACACTGAAGCTTTCTTT. The chain carries TRBV30 and TRBJ1-1, with D perhaps TRBD1 (5 bases). Trimming cost V 4 bases and J 1 base, with 7 bases left between them. The CDR3 totals 12 residues. CDR1 is GTSNPN, CDR2 SVGIG, per germline (reference sequence).

The gene calls are TRBV18 and TRBJ2-5, with D maybe TRBD1 (5 bases). This CDR3 has 13 residues. Germline CDR1 is KGHSH and CDR2 is LQKENI. V was clipped by 3 bases and J by 5 bases, with 10 bases between them. CDR3 sequence (DNA): TGTGCCAGCTCACCGACAGAAGAGGAGACCCAGTACTTC. Encoded protein: CASSPTEEETQYF.

V and J are TRBV2 and TRBJ1-2, with D uncertain. In germline, CDR1 is SNHLY, CDR2 FYNNEI. The germline V and J ends were trimmed by 2 bases and 3 bases, with 10 bases remaining between them. The CDR3 totals 14 residues. Here the CDR3 DNA reads TGTGCCAGCAGTGAAAGCTCGTTTGACTATGGCTACACCTTC. Amino acid sequence: CASSESSFDYGYTF.

This clonotype appeared once. This chain connects TRBV19 to TRBJ2-7, with D maybe TRBD1 (5 bases). The CDR3 totals 14 residues. V lost 6 bases and J 1 base, leaving 13 bases between the germline ends. In germline, CDR1 is LNHDA, CDR2 SQIVND (reference sequence). The CDR3 bases are TGTGCCAGTAGCCTATGGGGCACGTCCTACGAGCAGTACTTC. Translated, it gives CASSLWGTSYEQYF.